This T cell receptor beta chain was identified during a study of T-cell reconstitution after alpha-beta-depleted transplantation in children (dated by TCRdb to about 2016). About the investigation overall: T-cell immune reconstitution after TCRalphabeta/CD19-depleted allogeneic hematopoietic cell transplantation in children was quantitatively tracked in the study by means of TCR repertoire profiling.

Receptor amplification or capture employed PCR. Sequencing used an Illumina HiSeq 2500. To normalize quantification of the TCRbeta repertoire, the TCR libraries were built with molecular barcoding that relied on unique molecular identifiers. TCRdb ran its own pipeline on the public reads, namely fastp trimming at Q25 and MiXCR clone calling, and kept in-frame beta chains. Every CDR3 protein is listed once, alongside the most common genes and DNA of its rows. The sample data list a few hundred thousand distinct CDR3 sequences, and 10% of these were observed just once. Around 2.3% of the sample rests with the top ten. This clonotype showed up just a few times. This clone's antigen is unknown. There are no base qualities to consult, and no much larger clone falls within one base. Unmatched junction bases come to 10, with V trimmed by 0 bases and J by 10 bases. The germline V gene (reference sequence) sets CDR1 to DFQATT and CDR2 to SNEGSKA. The CDR3, from cysteine to phenylalanine, totals 15 residues. Only the CDR3 portion is preserved as DNA: 45 bases, with reading frame beginning at the first base.

The V and J segments used are TRBV20-1 and TRBJ2-1, with 9 junctional bases fitting TRBD2. This TCR was sampled from a human donor who donated a stem cell graft to a child with acute lymphoblastic leukemia. This specimen was PBMCs from the stem cell graft donor, taken from the stem cell graft. The base sequence is TGCAGTGCTAGAGAGGGCGGGAGGGCCATCGAAGAGCAGTTCTTC. The encoded protein is CSAREGGRAIEEQFF.